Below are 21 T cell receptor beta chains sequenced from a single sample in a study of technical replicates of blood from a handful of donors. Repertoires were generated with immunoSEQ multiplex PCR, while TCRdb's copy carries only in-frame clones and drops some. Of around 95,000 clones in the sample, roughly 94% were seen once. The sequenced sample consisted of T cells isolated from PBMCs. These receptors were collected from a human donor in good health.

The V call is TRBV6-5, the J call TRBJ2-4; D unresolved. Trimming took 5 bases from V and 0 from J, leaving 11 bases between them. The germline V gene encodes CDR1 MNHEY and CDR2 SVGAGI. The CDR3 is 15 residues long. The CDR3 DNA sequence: TGTGCCAGCAGTATCCATAGTGGAGCCAAAAACATTCAGTACTTC. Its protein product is CASSIHSGAKNIQYF.

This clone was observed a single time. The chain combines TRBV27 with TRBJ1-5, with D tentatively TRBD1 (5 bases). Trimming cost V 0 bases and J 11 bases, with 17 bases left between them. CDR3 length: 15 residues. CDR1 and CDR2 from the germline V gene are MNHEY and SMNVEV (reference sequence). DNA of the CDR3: TGTGCCAGCAGTTTATCAGCAGGGATGGAAAGGTCCCAGCATTTT. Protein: CASSLSAGMERSQHF.

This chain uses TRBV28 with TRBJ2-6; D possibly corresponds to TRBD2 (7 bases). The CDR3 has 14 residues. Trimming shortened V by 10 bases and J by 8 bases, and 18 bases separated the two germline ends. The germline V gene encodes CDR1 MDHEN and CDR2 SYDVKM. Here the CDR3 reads CATELGGAPNVLTF. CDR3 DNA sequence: TGTGCCACCGAACTTGGGGGGGCCCCCAACGTCCTGACTTTC.

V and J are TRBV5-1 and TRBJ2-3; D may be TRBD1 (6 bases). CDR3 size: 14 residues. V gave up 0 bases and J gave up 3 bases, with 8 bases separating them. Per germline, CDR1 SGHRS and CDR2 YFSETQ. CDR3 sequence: CASSLETGTDTQYF. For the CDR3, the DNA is TGCGCCAGCAGCTTGGAAACAGGGACAGATACGCAGTATTTT. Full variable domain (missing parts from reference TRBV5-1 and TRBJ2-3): KAGVTQTPRYLIKTRGQQVTLSCSPISGHRSVSWYQQTPGQGLQFLFEYFSETQRNKGNFPGRFSGRQFSNSRSEMNVSTLELGDSALYLCASSLETGTDTQYFGPGTRLTVL.

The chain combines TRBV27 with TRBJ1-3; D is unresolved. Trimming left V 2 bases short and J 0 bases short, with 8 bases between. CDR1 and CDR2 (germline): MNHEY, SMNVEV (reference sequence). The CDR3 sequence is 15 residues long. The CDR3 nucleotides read TGTGCCAGCAGTTTACGTCCAGGCTCTGGAAACACCATATATTTT. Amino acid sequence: CASSLRPGSGNTIYF.

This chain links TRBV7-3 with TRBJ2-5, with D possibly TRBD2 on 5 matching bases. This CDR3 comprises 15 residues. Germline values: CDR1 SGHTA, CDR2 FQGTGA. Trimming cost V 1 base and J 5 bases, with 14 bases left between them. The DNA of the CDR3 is TGTGCCAGCAGCTTAAGCCCTAGCTCTATGGAGACCCAGTACTTC. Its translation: CASSLSPSSMETQYF.

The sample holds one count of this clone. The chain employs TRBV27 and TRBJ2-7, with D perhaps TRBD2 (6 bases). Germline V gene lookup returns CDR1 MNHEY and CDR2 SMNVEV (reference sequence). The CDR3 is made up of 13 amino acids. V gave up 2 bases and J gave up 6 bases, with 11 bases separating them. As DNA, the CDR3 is TGTGCCAGCAGTTTAGTGCGCGGGACCGAGCAGTACTTC. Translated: CASSLVRGTEQYF.

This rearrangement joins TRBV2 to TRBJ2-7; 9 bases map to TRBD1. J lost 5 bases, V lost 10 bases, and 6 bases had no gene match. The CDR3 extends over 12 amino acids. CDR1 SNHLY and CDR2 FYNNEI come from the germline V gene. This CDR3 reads CAIRDRANEQYF. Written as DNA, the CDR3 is TGTGCCATTCGGGACAGGGCCAACGAGCAGTACTTC.

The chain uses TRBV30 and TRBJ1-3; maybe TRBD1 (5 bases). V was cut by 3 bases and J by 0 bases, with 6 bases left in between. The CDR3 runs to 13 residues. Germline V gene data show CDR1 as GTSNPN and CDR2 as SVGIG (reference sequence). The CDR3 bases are TGTGCCTGGAGGGACATCTCTGGAAACACCATATATTTT. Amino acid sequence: CAWRDISGNTIYF.

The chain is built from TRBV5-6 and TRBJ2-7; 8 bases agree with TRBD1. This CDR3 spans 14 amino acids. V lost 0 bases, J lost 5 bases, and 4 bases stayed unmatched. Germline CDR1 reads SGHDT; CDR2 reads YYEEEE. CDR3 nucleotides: TGTGCCAGCAGCTTGGGACAGGGGACCCACGAGCAGTACTTC. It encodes CASSLGQGTHEQYF.

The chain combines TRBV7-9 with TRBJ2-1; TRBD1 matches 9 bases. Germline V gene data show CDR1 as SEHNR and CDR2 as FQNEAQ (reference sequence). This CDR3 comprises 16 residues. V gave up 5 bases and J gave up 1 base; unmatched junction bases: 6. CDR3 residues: CASSPGDRESYNEQFF. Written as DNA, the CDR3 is TGTGCCAGCAGCCCTGGGGACAGGGAATCCTACAATGAGCAGTTCTTC.

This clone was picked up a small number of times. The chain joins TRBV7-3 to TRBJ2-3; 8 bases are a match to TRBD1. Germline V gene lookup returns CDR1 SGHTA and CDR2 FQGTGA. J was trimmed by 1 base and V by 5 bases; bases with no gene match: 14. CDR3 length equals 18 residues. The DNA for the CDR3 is TGTGCCAGCAGCCCGGCCGGGACAGGCCCGTTCGGCACAGATACGCAGTATTTT. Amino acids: CASSPAGTGPFGTDTQYF.

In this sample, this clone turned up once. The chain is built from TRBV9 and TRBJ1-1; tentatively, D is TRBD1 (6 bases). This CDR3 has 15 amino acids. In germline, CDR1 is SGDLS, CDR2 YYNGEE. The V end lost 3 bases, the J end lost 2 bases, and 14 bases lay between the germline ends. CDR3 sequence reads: CASSAGTGLNTEAFF. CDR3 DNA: TGTGCCAGCAGCGCGGGAACAGGGTTAAACACTGAAGCTTTCTTT.

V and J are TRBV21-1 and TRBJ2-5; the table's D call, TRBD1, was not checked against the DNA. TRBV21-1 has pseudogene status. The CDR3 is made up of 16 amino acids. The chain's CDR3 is CASSRNLRGRKETQYF. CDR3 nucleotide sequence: TGTGCCAGCAGCAGAAATCTCAGGGGACGAAAAGAGACCCAGTACTTC.

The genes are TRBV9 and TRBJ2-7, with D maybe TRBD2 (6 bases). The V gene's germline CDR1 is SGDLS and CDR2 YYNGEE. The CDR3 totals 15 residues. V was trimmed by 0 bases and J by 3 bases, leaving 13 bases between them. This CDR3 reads CASSVEMEGNYEQYF. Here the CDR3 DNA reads TGTGCCAGCAGCGTAGAGATGGAGGGAAACTACGAGCAGTACTTC. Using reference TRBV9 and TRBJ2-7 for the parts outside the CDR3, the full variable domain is DSGVTQTPKHLITATGQRVTLRCSPRSGDLSVYWYQQSLDQGLQFLIQYYNGEERAKGNILERFSAQQFPDLHSELNLSSLELGDSALYFCASSVEMEGNYEQYFGPGTRLTVT.

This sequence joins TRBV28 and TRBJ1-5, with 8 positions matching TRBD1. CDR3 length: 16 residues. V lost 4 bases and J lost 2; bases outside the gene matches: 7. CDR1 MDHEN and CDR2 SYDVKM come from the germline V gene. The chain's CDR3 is CASSSWSTGGNQPQHF. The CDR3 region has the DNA TGTGCCAGCAGTTCCTGGTCGACAGGGGGCAATCAGCCCCAGCATTTT.

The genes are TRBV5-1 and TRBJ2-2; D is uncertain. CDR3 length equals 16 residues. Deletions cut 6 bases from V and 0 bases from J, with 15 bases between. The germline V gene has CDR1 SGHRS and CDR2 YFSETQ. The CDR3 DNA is TGCGCCAGCAAATGGGCAGCTGAAGCGAACACCGGGGAGCTGTTTTTT. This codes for CASKWAAEANTGELFF. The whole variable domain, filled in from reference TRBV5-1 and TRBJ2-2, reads KAGVTQTPRYLIKTRGQQVTLSCSPISGHRSVSWYQQTPGQGLQFLFEYFSETQRNKGNFPGRFSGRQFSNSRSEMNVSTLELGDSALYLCASKWAAEANTGELFFGEGSRLTVL.

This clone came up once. The CDR3 DNA reads as TGCGCCAGCAGCCCTGGCGCAAGGACAGGGAGCAATCAGCCCCAGCATTTT. It specifies CASSPGARTGSNQPQHF. This sequence joins TRBV5-1 and TRBJ1-5; the match to TRBD1 covers 8 bases. The CDR3 has 17 residues. V was pared by 4 bases and J by 1 base, with 10 bases of the junction left unmatched. CDR1 and CDR2 from the germline V gene are SGHRS and YFSETQ.

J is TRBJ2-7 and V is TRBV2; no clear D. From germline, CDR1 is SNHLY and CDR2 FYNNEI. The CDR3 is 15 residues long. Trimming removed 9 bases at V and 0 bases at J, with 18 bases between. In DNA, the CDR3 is TGTGCCAGTAAACCGCGCGACTTGAGCTCCTACGAGCAGTACTTC. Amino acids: CASKPRDLSSYEQYF.

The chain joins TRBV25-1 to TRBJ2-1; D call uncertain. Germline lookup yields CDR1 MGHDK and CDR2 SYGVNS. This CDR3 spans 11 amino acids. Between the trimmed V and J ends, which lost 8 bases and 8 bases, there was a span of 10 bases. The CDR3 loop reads CASRTAYEQFF. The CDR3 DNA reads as TGTGCCAGCCGTACAGCATATGAGCAGTTCTTC. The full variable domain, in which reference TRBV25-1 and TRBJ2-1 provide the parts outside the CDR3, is EADIYQTPRYLVIGTGKKITLECSQTMGHDKMYWYQQDPGMELHLIHYSYGVNSTEKGDLSSESTVSRIRTEHFPLTLESARPSHTSQYLCASRTAYEQFFGPGTRLTVL.

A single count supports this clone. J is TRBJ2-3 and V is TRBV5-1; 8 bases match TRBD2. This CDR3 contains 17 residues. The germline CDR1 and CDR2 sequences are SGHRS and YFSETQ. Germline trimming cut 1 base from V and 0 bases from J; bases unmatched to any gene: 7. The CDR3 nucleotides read TGCGCCAGCAGCTTGCGGGGGGGCTTTGTCAGCACAGATACGCAGTATTTT. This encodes CASSLRGGFVSTDTQYF.